This entry lists 24 T cell receptor beta chains sequenced from one sample in a study of long-term antiretroviral therapy in people with HIV. Survey-level immunoSEQ v3.0 assays were run. Clones were read by immunoSEQ multiplex PCR, and TCRdb kept only the in-frame ones, dropping some. The data contain just under 35,000 clones, about 85% of them singletons. Sequenced here: unsorted PBMCs, sampled approximately 2.7 years before starting antiretroviral therapy. These TCRs come from a woman aged 25-40 years with HIV.

V usage is TRBV5-1 and J usage is TRBJ1-3, with 7 bases identical to TRBD1. V lost 2 bases and J lost 1; bases outside the gene matches: 9. The CDR3 runs 17 residues. The germline V gene has CDR1 SGHRS and CDR2 YFSETQ. DNA of the CDR3: TGCGCCAGCAGCTTCAGTAGGGGGCAAGGGTCTGGAAACACCATATATTTT. Translation: CASSFSRGQGSGNTIYF.

This clone was recorded once. The chain employs TRBV5-1 and TRBJ2-7; D remains ambiguous. The CDR3 has 15 amino acids. The germline CDR1 and CDR2 sequences are SGHRS and YFSETQ. V lost 2 bases to trimming and J lost 0 bases, with 12 bases between them. The DNA of the CDR3 is TGCGCCAGCAGCTTAGGGATCCTGAGCTCCTACGAGCAGTACTTC. Translating it yields CASSLGILSSYEQYF.

Only a few counts were recorded for this clone. V and J are TRBV7-3 and TRBJ1-2; D perhaps matches TRBD1 (6 bases). V dropped 2 bases and J dropped 5 bases, with 18 bases sitting between them. Germline V gene lookup returns CDR1 SGHTA and CDR2 FQGTGA. This CDR3 is built from 16 residues. CDR3: CASSLEAGDSAYGYTF. DNA of the CDR3: TGTGCCAGCAGCTTAGAGGCAGGGGACTCAGCATATGGCTACACCTTC.

The chain is built from TRBV5-1 and TRBJ1-1, with 9 bases fitting TRBD1. The CDR3 contains 12 residues. Germline values: CDR1 SGHRS, CDR2 YFSETQ. The junction had 6 bases not matched to a gene; V was cut back by 9 bases and J by 6 bases. This CDR3 is CATQGQGSEAFF. CDR3 nucleotide sequence: TGCGCCACCCAGGGACAGGGCTCTGAAGCTTTCTTT.

The chain carries TRBV5-5 and TRBJ2-3; D is ambiguous. Germline lookup yields CDR1 SGHKS and CDR2 YYEKEE (reference sequence). V dropped 1 base and J dropped 8 bases, with 11 bases sitting between them. This CDR3 has 13 residues. The CDR3 loop is CASSLNSSPTQYF. The CDR3 DNA sequence: TGTGCCAGCAGCTTGAATTCCTCCCCTACGCAGTATTTT.

The V and J genes are TRBV6-6 and TRBJ2-3; a weak D match, TRBD1 (6 bases). The CDR3 runs 14 residues. Germline V gene sequence: CDR1 MNHNY, CDR2 SVGAGI (reference sequence). The germline V and J ends were trimmed by 1 base and 7 bases, with 12 bases remaining between them. DNA of the CDR3: TGTGCCAGCAGTTACTGGGACACAAGTAATACGCAGTATTTT. Protein product: CASSYWDTSNTQYF.

The chain has TRBV6-1 and TRBJ2-2; D unclear. Germline-derived CDR1 and CDR2 are MNHNS and SASEGT. With 4 bases removed from V and 0 bases from J, the gap between germline ends came to 9 bases. CDR3 size: 15 residues. This CDR3 is CASSGRAANTGELFF. CDR3 DNA: TGTGCCAGCAGTGGTAGAGCCGCGAACACCGGGGAGCTGTTTTTT.

The rearrangement links TRBV5-1 to TRBJ2-5, with D unresolved. The germline CDR1 and CDR2 sequences are SGHRS and YFSETQ. Trimming pared 2 bases from V and 5 bases from J, leaving 7 bases between. The CDR3 covers 12 residues. CDR3 protein: CASSFPRETQYF. Here the CDR3 DNA reads TGCGCCAGCAGCTTCCCCAGGGAGACCCAGTACTTC.

This rearrangement joins TRBV11-2 to TRBJ1-1, with D perhaps TRBD1 (6 bases). V was trimmed by 0 bases and J by 8 bases, leaving 16 bases between them. Per germline, CDR1 SGHAT and CDR2 FQNNGV. The CDR3 length is 15 residues. This CDR3 reads CASSLDPSGATEAFF. CDR3 DNA sequence: TGTGCCAGCAGCTTAGATCCTTCAGGGGCGACGGAAGCTTTCTTT.

This chain joins TRBV27 and TRBJ1-1; no definite D call. V was clipped by 2 bases and J by 2 bases, with 6 bases between them. Germline V gene lookup returns CDR1 MNHEY and CDR2 SMNVEV (reference sequence). The CDR3 length is 13 residues. Here the CDR3 DNA reads TGTGCCAGCAGTTTAGTGGTCAACACTGAAGCTTTCTTT. It codes for CASSLVVNTEAFF.

The rearrangement links TRBV12-5 to TRBJ1-2; D not resolved. Between the trimmed V and J ends, which lost 1 base and 4 bases, there was a span of 4 bases. The CDR3 totals 12 residues. Germline CDR1 LGHNT, CDR2 FRNRAP. In DNA form, the CDR3 reads TGTGCTAGTGGTTTGGGTTCCTATGGCTACACCTTC. It yields the protein CASGLGSYGYTF. Complete variable domain (other parts from reference TRBV12-5 and TRBJ1-2): DARVTQTPRHKVTEMGQEVTMRCQPILGHNTVFWYRQTMMQGLELLAYFRNRAPLDDSGMPKDRFSAEMPDATLATLKIQPSEPRDSAVYFCASGLGSYGYTFGSGTRLTVV.

V is TRBV2 and J is TRBJ2-1; 11 bases map to TRBD1. Germline trimming cut 4 bases from V and 1 base from J; bases unmatched to any gene: 3. The CDR3 covers 16 residues. Germline V gene sequence: CDR1 SNHLY, CDR2 FYNNEI. As DNA, the CDR3 is TGTGCCAGCAGTGGGGGGGACAGGGGGTCCTACAATGAGCAGTTCTTC. Its translation: CASSGGDRGSYNEQFF.

This chain links TRBV19 with TRBJ1-5, with TRBD1 as a possible D gene (5 bases). Germline CDR1 reads LNHDA; CDR2 reads SQIVND (reference sequence). The CDR3 spans 15 residues. Trimming shortened V by 4 bases and J by 4 bases, and 14 bases separated the two germline ends. In nucleotides, the CDR3 is TGTGCCAGTAGTACGGAGACAGCCATAAATCAGCCCCAGCATTTT. As protein: CASSTETAINQPQHF.

In its sample, this clone was seen once. V is TRBV1 and J is TRBJ2-7. TRBV1 is marked as a pseudogene. The CDR3 is 17 amino acids. The CDR3, as DNA: TGCACCAGCAGCCATCCTTGGGGCCGGGGGCACCACTACGAGCAGTACTTC. Protein: CTSSHPWGRGHHYEQYF.

This clone was seen a few times. V gene TRBV2 combines with J gene TRBJ2-1, with D unclear. Germline V gene lookup returns CDR1 SNHLY and CDR2 FYNNEI. CDR3 length: 14 amino acids. V shed 2 bases and J shed 10 bases, with 15 bases lying between them. The CDR3 protein is CASSENFGVREQFF. CDR3 nucleotides: TGTGCCAGCAGTGAAAATTTTGGAGTTCGCGAGCAGTTCTTC.

The chain is built from TRBV7-8 and TRBJ1-4, with TRBD1 identical over 9 bases. This CDR3 spans 18 amino acids. V was clipped by 2 bases and J by 7 bases; unmatched bases: 14. CDR1 SGHVS and CDR2 FQNEAQ come from the germline V gene. The DNA of the CDR3 is TGTGCCAGCAGCTTACCACCCTCTCCGGGACAGGGCGGTGAAAAACTGTTTTTT. Its protein product is CASSLPPSPGQGGEKLFF.

J is TRBJ1-3 and V is TRBV11-2; D not resolved. This CDR3 spans 16 amino acids. Trimming took off 3 bases at V and 0 bases at J, with 12 bases between the two ends. Germline V CDR1 and CDR2: SGHAT, FQNNGV. The CDR3 reads CASSFSGPNSGNTIYF. The DNA of the CDR3 is TGTGCCAGCAGCTTTTCAGGACCGAACTCTGGAAACACCATATATTTT. The whole variable domain, filled in from reference TRBV11-2 and TRBJ1-3, reads EAGVAQSPRYKIIEKRQSVAFWCNPISGHATLYWYQQILGQGPKLLIQFQNNGVVDDSQLPKDRFSAERLKGVDSTLKIQPAKLEDSAVYLCASSFSGPNSGNTIYFGEGSWLTVV.

This clone was recorded only once. The rearrangement uses TRBV6-1 and TRBJ1-1; D gene ambiguous. The germline gives CDR1 MNHNS, CDR2 SASEGT. This CDR3 comprises 14 residues. Trimming took 1 base from V and 2 from J, leaving 8 bases between them. This CDR3 reads CASSEVLENTEAFF. For the CDR3, the DNA is TGTGCCAGCAGTGAAGTTTTGGAAAACACTGAAGCTTTCTTT.

In its sample, this clone was seen once. The V and J genes are TRBV25-1 and TRBJ2-2; unclear D gene. Germline lookup yields CDR1 MGHDK and CDR2 SYGVNS. The CDR3 has 13 residues. Trimming removed 4 bases from V and 3 bases from J, with 6 bases in between. The CDR3 loop is CASSVRDTGELFF. The CDR3, as DNA: TGTGCCAGCAGTGTACGGGACACCGGGGAGCTGTTTTTT.

This chain joins TRBV6-5 and TRBJ1-1; maybe TRBD1 (5 bases). The germline V and J ends were trimmed by 2 bases and 1 base, with 5 bases remaining between them. The CDR3 is 13 residues long. Looked up from germline, CDR1 is MNHEY and CDR2 is SVGAGI. CDR3 in amino acids: CASSYDRNTEAFF. The CDR3 nucleotides read TGTGCCAGCAGTTACGACAGGAACACTGAAGCTTTCTTT.

The table lists this clone with a count of one. This rearrangement joins TRBV5-1 to TRBJ1-2, with D possibly TRBD1 on 5 matching bases. V was cut by 2 bases and J by 5 bases, with 19 bases left in between. This CDR3 contains 16 residues. CDR1 SGHRS and CDR2 YFSETQ come from the germline V gene. The CDR3 DNA reads TGCGCCAGCAGCTTTACAGGATATGATCCTGCTTATGGCTACACCTTC. Protein sequence: CASSFTGYDPAYGYTF.

The rearrangement joins TRBV2 to TRBJ1-2, with D unresolved. This CDR3 is 11 amino acids long. V dropped 9 bases and J dropped 6 bases, with 11 bases sitting between them. Looked up from germline, CDR1 is SNHLY and CDR2 is FYNNEI. The CDR3 coding sequence is TGTGCCAGTTACGTAAGGGATGGCTACACCTTC. Amino acids: CASYVRDGYTF.

This clone was seen only once. The chain recombines TRBV5-8 with TRBJ1-5, with D possibly being TRBD1 (5 bases). Germline assignment: CDR1 SGHTS and CDR2 YDEGEE. The CDR3 covers 14 residues. V lost 4 bases to trimming and J lost 5 bases, with 13 bases between them. The CDR3 loop reads CASSRGSKHQPQHF. For the CDR3, the DNA is TGTGCCAGCAGCAGGGGTAGTAAACATCAGCCCCAGCATTTT.

This rearrangement joins TRBV14 to TRBJ1-4; a possible D gene is TRBD1 (6 bases). The CDR3 spans 14 residues. The germline V gene encodes CDR1 SGHDN and CDR2 FVKESK. Trimming shortened V by 5 bases and J by 1 base, and 8 bases separated the two germline ends. Here the CDR3 DNA reads TGTGCCAGCAGCGTAGGGGGAACTAATGAAAAACTGTTTTTT. It yields the protein CASSVGGTNEKLFF.